This T cell receptor beta chain was sequenced during a study of pediatric ulcerative colitis. Sequencing was at survey level. TCRdb's copy holds only in-frame clones and misses some; the assay was immunoSEQ multiplex PCR. The sample contains under 70,000 clones, over 70% of which appear only once. This CDR3 has 11 amino acids. Germline-derived CDR1 and CDR2 are SGHRS and YFSETQ. V shed 2 bases and J shed 5 bases, with 1 base lying between them. As regards this clone: Antigen: not known.

The blood sample was taken during the colonoscopy visit. Study findings and constraints: All ulcerative colitis patients, but no controls, carried a couple of rectal clonotypes.

The chain carries TRBV5-1 and TRBJ2-2; D is uncertain. The TCR comes from a boy between 5 and 17 years old who was a control in a study of pediatric ulcerative colitis. The sequencing sample was made of blood. CDR3 coding DNA: TGCGCCAGCAGCTTTACCGGGGAGCTGTTTTTT. It translates to CASSFTGELFF.